The 4 T cell receptor beta chains below all came from one sample that was sequenced in a study of regulatory T cells in long-lasting Graves disease. Time point given: persistent/refractory GD, antithyroid drugs over 5 years with positive TRAb. Isolated PBMC RNA provided the starting material for the TCR library. Building the TCR beta libraries relied on iRepertoire HTBI primers, and CDR3 regions underwent Arm-PCR. TCRdb reprocessed the multiplex PCR reads via MiXCR and lists one record per CDR3 protein. Among hundreds of thousands of distinct CDR3 sequences listed, about 20% were seen once. The sample here was peripheral blood mononuclear cells (PBMCs), taken when the disease was refractory, from a patient treated with antithyroid drugs. These TCRs come from a female donor with Graves disease.

The chain links TRBV5-1 to TRBJ2-7, with a weak D call TRBD1 (6 bases). This CDR3 has 14 amino acids. V shed 7 bases and J shed 4 bases, with 18 bases lying between them. The germline V gene has CDR1 SGHRS and CDR2 YFSETQ. CDR3 sequence: CASALGTLLYEQYF. CDR3 nucleotides: TGCGCCAGCGCCCTAGGGACACTTCTTTACGAGCAGTACTTC.

This clonotype was counted at least ten times. This chain uses TRBV6-1 with TRBJ1-1; D is possibly TRBD1 (6 bases). Germline V gene data show CDR1 as MNHNS and CDR2 as SASEGT. The CDR3 is made up of 14 amino acids. Trimming cost V 7 bases and J 5 bases, with 17 bases left between them. The CDR3 here is CASTEGGEGTEAFF. CDR3 bases: TGTGCCAGCACAGAGGGGGGGGAGGGTACTGAAGCTTTCTTT.

This clonotype was detected a few times. This chain links TRBV28 with TRBJ2-1; 10 nucleotides line up with TRBD2. This CDR3 spans 16 amino acids. The germline gives CDR1 MDHEN, CDR2 SYDVKM. The V and J ends lost 4 bases and 7 bases, in that order; junction bases with no gene match: 10. The CDR3 nucleotides read TGTGCCAGCAGTTCCCTAGGGGCAGCGGGAGGGAATGAGCAGTTCTTC. It encodes CASSSLGAAGGNEQFF.

This clonotype was counted a few times. The chain has TRBV12-3 or TRBV12-4 and TRBJ1-5; D unclear. The CDR3 is 15 residues long. Trimming removed 3 bases from V and 11 bases from J, with 20 bases in between. In nucleotides, the CDR3 is TGTGCCAGCAGTTTTAGAAGTTTGGCTTCGCAGACCCAGCATTTT. Amino acids: CASSFRSLASQTQHF.